What follows are 25 T cell receptor beta chains derived from one specimen sequenced in a study of blood T cell repertoires in COVID-19. The table came from immunoSEQ multiplex PCR; TCRdb's copy has only in-frame clones and leaves some out. The profile covers approximately 100,000 clones, with over 75% appearing a single time and 10% to 15% taken by the ten largest. The source material was peripheral blood. These receptors were taken from a human donor in a cohort sampled during active or convalescent COVID-19.

CDR3 sequence (DNA): TGTGCCAGCAGCTCTCTCCGGGACACGGCAAGGAACACTGAAGCTTTCTTT. It is translated as CASSSLRDTARNTEAFF. V usage is TRBV11-3 and J usage is TRBJ1-1; D may be TRBD1 (6 bases). Between the trimmed V and J ends, which lost 4 bases and 1 base, there was a span of 19 bases. Germline CDR1 is SGHNT and CDR2 is YENEEA. The CDR3 length is 17 residues.

The V gene is TRBV16, the J gene TRBJ1-1, with no clear D. CDR1 and CDR2 from the germline V gene are KGHSY and FQNENV. With 0 bases removed from V and 4 bases from J, the gap between germline ends came to 12 bases. The CDR3 is 15 residues long. Written as DNA, the CDR3 is TGTGCCAGCAGCCAATCGTACGATGCGGCCACTGAAGCTTTCTTT. It yields the protein CASSQSYDAATEAFF.

The chain recombines TRBV6-2 or TRBV6-3 with TRBJ2-5; TRBD1 agrees at 7 bases. V lost 6 bases, J lost 3 bases, and 7 bases stayed unmatched. Germline CDR1 is MNHEY and CDR2 is SVGEGT. This CDR3 has 14 residues. The CDR3 sequence: CASSDTGQEETQYF. Here the CDR3 DNA reads TGTGCCAGCAGCGATACCGGACAGGAAGAGACCCAGTACTTC.

This clone came up a few times. The chain links TRBV10-2 to TRBJ1-1, with D maybe TRBD1 (5 bases). The CDR3 runs 12 residues. The V gene's germline CDR1 is WSHSY and CDR2 SAAADI. Trimming shortened V by 4 bases and J by 9 bases, and 12 bases separated the two germline ends. Written as DNA, the CDR3 is TGCGCCAGCAGTGGGAACTCAGGGAAAGCTTTCTTT. It is translated as CASSGNSGKAFF.

The rearrangement uses TRBV6-5 and TRBJ1-2, with unresolved D. The V gene's germline CDR1 is MNHEY and CDR2 SVGAGI. Trimming cost V 6 bases and J 3 bases, with 8 bases left between them. This CDR3 spans 12 amino acids. The CDR3: CASREGYYGYTF. The CDR3 nucleotides read TGTGCCAGCAGAGAGGGTTACTATGGCTACACCTTC.

J is TRBJ2-1 and V is TRBV12-5; 10 nucleotides match TRBD1. V was pared by 5 bases and J by 6 bases, with 13 bases of the junction left unmatched. The CDR3 loop spans 17 amino acids. Per the germline V gene, CDR1 is LGHNT and CDR2 is FRNRAP. The CDR3 reads CASGQLPGTGVGNEQFF. CDR3 DNA: TGTGCTAGTGGTCAACTCCCCGGGACAGGGGTAGGCAATGAGCAGTTCTTC.

The chain links TRBV6-2 or TRBV6-3 to TRBJ1-1; TRBD1 might be the D (5 bases). Germline loops: CDR1 MNHEY, CDR2 SVGEGT. V lost 5 bases, J lost 4 bases, and 14 bases lay in between. The CDR3 extends over 14 amino acids. The CDR3 nucleotides read TGTGCCAGCAGTGACATCAGGGAGGCCACTGAAGCTTTCTTT. Translating it yields CASSDIREATEAFF.

V usage is TRBV30 and J usage is TRBJ1-2; 7 nucleotides agree with TRBD1. Trimming removed 2 bases from V and 8 bases from J; junction bases left unmatched: 8. Germline CDR1 GTSNPN, CDR2 SVGIG (reference sequence). The CDR3 totals 13 residues. This CDR3 reads CAWSLTGPGGYTF. For the CDR3, the DNA is TGTGCCTGGAGTCTGACAGGGCCGGGGGGCTACACCTTC.

The gene calls are TRBV2 and TRBJ1-4; 7 bases line up with TRBD1. Per germline, CDR1 SNHLY and CDR2 FYNNEI. After removal of 4 bases from V and 2 bases from J, the junction contained 4 bases not matched to a gene. The CDR3 has 15 residues. The CDR3 sequence: CASSAQGGTNEKLFF. CDR3 bases: TGTGCCAGCAGTGCTCAGGGGGGCACTAATGAAAAACTGTTTTTT.

V and J are TRBV19 and TRBJ2-1; D might be TRBD1 (6 bases). Per the germline V gene, CDR1 is LNHDA and CDR2 is SQIVND (reference sequence). V lost 6 bases and J 3 bases, leaving 18 bases between the germline ends. This CDR3 has 16 residues. The CDR3 DNA reads as TGTGCCAGTAGATCCGGGACAAGGGAAATCTACAATGAGCAGTTCTTC. Translating gives CASRSGTREIYNEQFF.

The chain combines TRBV11-2 with TRBJ1-1, with no clear D. The CDR3 has 14 amino acids. Germline CDR1 and CDR2: SGHAT and FQNNGV. Trimming took 5 bases from V and 2 from J, leaving 12 bases between them. CDR3 bases: TGTGCCAGCAGCCAAAGCACAGTCAACACTGAAGCTTTCTTT. This encodes CASSQSTVNTEAFF.

The J gene is TRBJ1-5, the V gene TRBV19, with a tentative D call TRBD1 (6 bases). V lost 4 bases and J 7 bases, leaving 14 bases between the germline ends. Germline V CDR1 and CDR2: LNHDA, SQIVND (reference sequence). This CDR3 is 14 amino acids long. The CDR3: CASSSLGGGQPQHF. In DNA, the CDR3 is TGTGCCAGTAGTAGCCTAGGGGGTGGGCAGCCCCAGCATTTT. Together with reference TRBV19 and TRBJ1-5, the CDR3 gives the full variable domain: DGGITQSPKYLFRKEGQNVTLSCEQNLNHDAMYWYRQDPGQGLRLIYYSQIVNDFQKGDIAEGYSVSREKKESFPLTVTSAQKNPTAFYLCASSSLGGGQPQHFGDGTRLSIL.

The chain carries TRBV6-5 and TRBJ2-5; 9 bases match TRBD1. CDR3 size: 15 residues. J was trimmed by 4 bases and V by 4 bases; bases with no gene match: 7. Per germline, CDR1 MNHEY and CDR2 SVGAGI. CDR3 in DNA: TGTGCCAGCAGTTTACAGGGGGCGCTCCCAGAGACCCAGTACTTC. This codes for CASSLQGALPETQYF.

This clone has only one observation. The V call is TRBV30, the J call TRBJ2-6, with D perhaps matching TRBD2 (5 bases). Germline V gives CDR1 GTSNPN, CDR2 SVGIG (reference sequence). V gave up 0 bases and J gave up 0 bases, with 12 bases separating them. The CDR3 covers 17 residues. The CDR3 protein is CAWSVRSGISGANVLTF. The CDR3 region has the DNA TGTGCCTGGAGTGTACGTTCGGGAATCTCTGGGGCCAACGTCCTGACTTTC.

This chain joins TRBV19 and TRBJ1-1; no reliable D call. V was shortened by 6 bases and J by 0 bases, with 11 bases between the two germline ends. The germline V gene has CDR1 LNHDA and CDR2 SQIVND (reference sequence). CDR3 length: 14 residues. CDR3 in amino acids: CASSQTTVNTEAFF. The CDR3 DNA reads as TGTGCCAGTAGCCAGACCACAGTGAACACTGAAGCTTTCTTT.

The chain is built from TRBV5-1 and TRBJ1-1, with D perhaps TRBD1 (6 bases). The germline V gene encodes CDR1 SGHRS and CDR2 YFSETQ. This CDR3 is built from 14 residues. Trimming shortened V by 4 bases and J by 6 bases, and 16 bases separated the two germline ends. CDR3 residues: CASSQQGSTAEAFF. In nucleotides, the CDR3 is TGCGCCAGCAGCCAACAGGGTAGTACGGCTGAAGCTTTCTTT.

The chain couples TRBV7-3 to TRBJ2-1; TRBD2 matches at 9 bases. J lost 6 bases, V lost 3 bases, and 9 bases had no gene match. The CDR3 is 16 amino acids. Germline CDR1 SGHTA, CDR2 FQGTGA. The CDR3 sequence: CASSFDGASGVNEQFF. The CDR3 DNA reads TGTGCCAGCAGCTTCGACGGGGCTAGCGGGGTCAATGAGCAGTTCTTC.

The V call is TRBV24-1, the J call TRBJ2-6, with D maybe TRBD1 (5 bases). This CDR3 is built from 15 residues. Germline CDR1 and CDR2: KGHDR and SFDVKD. V was shortened by 8 bases and J by 2 bases, with 12 bases between the two germline ends. In DNA form, the CDR3 reads TGTGCCACCACGTCAGGGCTCCCTGGGGCCAACGTCCTGACTTTC. This encodes CATTSGLPGANVLTF.

V is TRBV19 and J is TRBJ2-5; D is undetermined. The CDR3 is made up of 16 amino acids. Per the germline V gene, CDR1 is LNHDA and CDR2 is SQIVND (reference sequence). V lost 0 bases to trimming and J lost 1 base, with 12 bases between them. The CDR3 is CASSIDISLLQETQYF. The CDR3 coding sequence is TGTGCCAGTAGTATAGATATCAGTTTGCTCCAAGAGACCCAGTACTTC.

The chain employs TRBV12-3 or TRBV12-4 and TRBJ1-4, with 8 nucleotides matching TRBD1. V lost 5 bases, J lost 7 bases, and 3 bases stayed unmatched. CDR3 length equals 13 residues. CDR3 bases: TGTGCCAGCAGTACAGGGGGGGTTGAAAAACTGTTTTTT. Amino acids: CASSTGGVEKLFF.

The chain recombines TRBV24-1 with TRBJ2-7, with 9 bases aligning to TRBD1. CDR1 is KGHDR and CDR2 is SFDVKD in the germline V gene. Trimming took 2 bases from V and 1 from J; bases not matched to a gene: 8. This CDR3 has 17 amino acids. CDR3 bases: TGTGCCACCAGTGATTCAATGACAGGGGGACGTTCCTACGAGCAGTACTTC. Translation: CATSDSMTGGRSYEQYF.

This chain connects TRBV5-5 to TRBJ2-3, with D maybe TRBD2 (5 bases). The V and J ends lost 10 bases and 0 bases respectively, with 15 bases between them. CDR1 is SGHKS, CDR2 YYEKEE, per germline (reference sequence). The CDR3 extends over 14 amino acids. The CDR3 DNA sequence: TGTGCCGACGACGCGGGCGGTAGCACAGATACGCAGTATTTT. Its translation: CADDAGGSTDTQYF. The variable domain in full, completed from reference TRBV5-5 and TRBJ2-3, reads DAGVTQSPTHLIKTRGQQVTLRCSPISGHKSVSWYQQVLGQGPQFIFQYYEKEERGRGNFPDRFSARQFPNYSSELNVNALLLGDSALYLCADDAGGSTDTQYFGPGTRLTVL.

The chain couples TRBV6-2 or TRBV6-3 to TRBJ2-3, with TRBD2 matching over 13 bases. CDR1 and CDR2 from the germline V gene are MNHEY and SVGEGT. Trimming removed 2 bases from V and 2 bases from J; junction bases left unmatched: 7. The CDR3 totals 18 residues. DNA of the CDR3: TGTGCCAGCAGTTACAAAGGACTAGCGGGGGCCAACACAGATACGCAGTATTTT. Its translation: CASSYKGLAGANTDTQYF.

The chain recombines TRBV24-1 with TRBJ1-4; D is possibly TRBD1 (5 bases). V shed 3 bases and J shed 8 bases, with 15 bases lying between them. The CDR3 consists of 15 residues. Germline CDR1 is KGHDR and CDR2 is SFDVKD. The CDR3 spells CATSDDLSGWEKLFF. CDR3 nucleotides: TGTGCCACCAGTGATGACTTGTCAGGGTGGGAAAAACTGTTTTTT.

The chain has TRBV7-9 and TRBJ1-1; 7 nucleotides match TRBD1. The V segment lost 5 bases and the J segment 1 base; nucleotides outside the gene matches: 13. The length of the CDR3 is 17 residues. Germline V CDR1 and CDR2: SEHNR, FQNEAQ (reference sequence). This CDR3 reads CASSAGTPTGANTEAFF. CDR3 DNA sequence: TGTGCCAGCAGCGCCGGGACACCCACAGGGGCGAACACTGAAGCTTTCTTT.